This T cell receptor (beta chain) was observed in a study of coeliac disease. The germline V gene encodes CDR1 SGHAT and CDR2 FQNNGV. Trimming cost V 4 bases and J 5 bases; bases outside gene matches: 4. The length of the CDR3 is 16 residues. Sequenced by immunoSEQ multiplex PCR; TCRdb stores in-frame clones only, minus some. The data contain roughly 6,600 clones, roughly 60% of them singletons. This TCR was recovered from a woman aged 55-69 years with active celiac disease. The sequencing sample was made of lamina propria lymphocytes from the gut. This sequence joins TRBV11-2 and TRBJ2-1, with TRBD2 matching 14 bases. This chain's CDR3 is CASSSRTSGGNNEQFF. As DNA, the CDR3 is TGTGCCAGCAGCTCGCGGACTAGCGGGGGGAACAATGAGCAGTTCTTC.